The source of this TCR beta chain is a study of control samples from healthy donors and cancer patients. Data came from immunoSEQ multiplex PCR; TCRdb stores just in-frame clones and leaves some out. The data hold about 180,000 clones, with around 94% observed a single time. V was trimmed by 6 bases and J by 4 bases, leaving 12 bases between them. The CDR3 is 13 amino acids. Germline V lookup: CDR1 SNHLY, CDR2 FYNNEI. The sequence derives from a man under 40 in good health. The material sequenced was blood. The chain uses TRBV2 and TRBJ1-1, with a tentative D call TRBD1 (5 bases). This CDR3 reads CASRPDRGTEAFF. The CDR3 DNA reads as TGTGCCAGCAGACCCGACAGAGGCACTGAAGCTTTCTTT.